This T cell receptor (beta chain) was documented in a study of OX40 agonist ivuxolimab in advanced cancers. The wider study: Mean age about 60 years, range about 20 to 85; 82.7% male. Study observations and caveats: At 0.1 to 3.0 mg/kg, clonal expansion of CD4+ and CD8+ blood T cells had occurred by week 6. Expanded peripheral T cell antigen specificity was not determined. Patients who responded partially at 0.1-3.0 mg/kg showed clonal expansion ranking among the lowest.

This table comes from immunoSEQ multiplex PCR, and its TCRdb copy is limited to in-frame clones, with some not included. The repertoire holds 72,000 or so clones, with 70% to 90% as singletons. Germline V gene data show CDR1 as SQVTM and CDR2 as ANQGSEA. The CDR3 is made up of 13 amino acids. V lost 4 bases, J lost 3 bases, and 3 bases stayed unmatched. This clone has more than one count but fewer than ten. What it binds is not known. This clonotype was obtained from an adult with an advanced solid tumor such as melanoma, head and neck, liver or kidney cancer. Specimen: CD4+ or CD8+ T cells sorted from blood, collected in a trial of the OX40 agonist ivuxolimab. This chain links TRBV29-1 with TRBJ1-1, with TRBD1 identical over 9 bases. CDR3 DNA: TGCAGCGTTGCGTGGACAGGGGACACTGAAGCTTTCTTT. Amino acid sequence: CSVAWTGDTEAFF.